These 29 T cell receptor beta chains were all obtained from the same sample, sequenced in a study of TIL therapy for anti-PD-1-resistant metastatic lung cancer. This was the immunoSEQ v3 assay. The table came from immunoSEQ multiplex PCR; TCRdb's copy has only in-frame clones and leaves some out. Of approximately 50,000 clones listed, 65% to 80% were seen once; the top ten hold around 15%. Regarding time point: pre-treatment sample, taken before nivolumab and TIL therapy. The specimen was blood, collected at baseline. The receptors come from a man aged 70 or older with non-small cell lung cancer.

This rearrangement joins TRBV28 to TRBJ2-3, with D perhaps TRBD1 or TRBD2 (5 bases each). Germline CDR1 is MDHEN and CDR2 is SYDVKM. V was cut by 5 bases and J by 4 bases, with 19 bases left in between. This CDR3 has 16 amino acids. The chain's CDR3 is CASSTFIGTVSDTQYF. CDR3 coding DNA: TGTGCCAGCAGTACCTTTATCGGGACGGTGTCAGATACGCAGTATTTT.

The chain carries TRBV7-2 and TRBJ2-1, with D hard to call. Germline CDR1 reads SGHTA; CDR2 reads FQGNSA. V shed 3 bases and J shed 4 bases, with 10 bases lying between them. The CDR3 runs 14 residues. The CDR3 sequence is CASSFPVGYNEQFF. In nucleotides, the CDR3 is TGTGCCAGCAGCTTCCCCGTGGGATACAATGAGCAGTTCTTC.

This clone has more than one count but fewer than ten. DNA for the CDR3: TGTGCCAGCAGCTTAGATGGGCACGGCTCCTACGAGCAGTACTTC. The encoded protein is CASSLDGHGSYEQYF. This chain uses TRBV11-3 with TRBJ2-7; D unresolved. Germline V gene sequence: CDR1 SGHNT, CDR2 YENEEA. The ends were cut back, 0 bases at V and 0 bases at J, with 9 bases in the middle. The CDR3 totals 15 residues.

The J gene is TRBJ1-3, the V gene TRBV5-1; no firm D call. V shed 7 bases and J shed 3 bases, with 17 bases lying between them. Germline V CDR1 and CDR2: SGHRS, YFSETQ. CDR3 length: 15 residues. CDR3 amino acids: CASSTEGGNGNTIYF. For the CDR3, the DNA is TGCGCCAGCTCCACAGAGGGAGGGAATGGAAACACCATATATTTT.

This clone was detected only a few times. This chain connects TRBV28 to TRBJ1-1; D is perhaps TRBD1 (5 bases). The germline V gene has CDR1 MDHEN and CDR2 SYDVKM. The CDR3 consists of 16 residues. V lost 6 bases to trimming and J lost 0 bases, with 17 bases between them. This chain's CDR3 is CASRPHGGDLNTEAFF. The CDR3 region has the DNA TGTGCCAGCAGGCCACACGGGGGAGATCTGAACACTGAAGCTTTCTTT.

The chain employs TRBV28 and TRBJ1-5; the D gene is possibly TRBD1 (5 bases). The V and J ends lost 2 bases and 2 bases respectively, with 13 bases between them. The CDR3 length is 16 residues. Germline lookup yields CDR1 MDHEN and CDR2 SYDVKM. The CDR3 DNA sequence: TGTGCCAGCAGTTTAGGCAGGGCGGGAGGCAATCAGCCCCAGCATTTT. This gives the protein CASSLGRAGGNQPQHF.

The V call is TRBV7-8, the J call TRBJ2-1, with D perhaps assigned TRBD1 or TRBD2 (5 bases each). The CDR3 consists of 14 residues. V shed 5 bases and J shed 7 bases, with 15 bases lying between them. CDR1 and CDR2 from the germline V gene are SGHVS and FQNEAQ. The DNA for the CDR3 is TGTGCCAGCAGCACTCCGGGACCCCTAAATGAGCAGTTCTTC. Its protein product is CASSTPGPLNEQFF.

The chain has TRBV7-9 and TRBJ2-2; the D gene is possibly TRBD1 (5 bases). The V end lost 1 base, the J end lost 7 bases, and 13 bases lay between the germline ends. In germline, CDR1 is SEHNR, CDR2 FQNEAQ (reference sequence). The CDR3 has 15 amino acids. The CDR3 DNA reads TGTGCCAGCAGCTTAGGGGGCGGAACAAGCGGGGAGCTGTTTTTT. It encodes CASSLGGGTSGELFF.

The rearrangement uses TRBV9 and TRBJ2-5; the D is unclear. The J call may be in error: the DNA end matches TRBJ2-7 better. Looked up from germline, CDR1 is SGDLS and CDR2 is YYNGEE. The CDR3 contains 10 residues. CDR3 protein: CASSEGEQYF. CDR3 bases: TGTGCCAGCAGCGAGGGCGAGCAGTACTTC.

The chain has TRBV7-2 and TRBJ1-2; tentatively, D is TRBD1 (5 bases). Trimming took off 1 base at V and 5 bases at J, with 8 bases between the two ends. Germline V gives CDR1 SGHTA, CDR2 FQGNSA. This CDR3 contains 13 residues. Here the CDR3 reads CASSLVDTYGYTF. The CDR3, as DNA: TGTGCCAGCAGCTTAGTGGACACATATGGCTACACCTTC.

The chain combines TRBV18 with TRBJ1-4; D is unresolved. Germline CDR1 and CDR2: KGHSH and LQKENI. CDR3 length: 15 residues. Trimming stripped 3 bases from V and 0 bases from J, with 8 bases between. DNA for the CDR3: TGTGCCAGCTCACCCCCAGGTCCAACTAATGAAAAACTGTTTTTT. It codes for CASSPPGPTNEKLFF.

The chain links TRBV11-1 to TRBJ1-5, with 7 bases lining up with TRBD1. Germline V CDR1 and CDR2: SGHAT, FQDESV (reference sequence). The CDR3 contains 13 residues. V lost 1 base to trimming and J lost 6 bases; unmatched junction nucleotides: 0. CDR3 DNA: TGTGCCAGCAGCTTAGACAGGGGTCAGCCCCAGCATTTT. It translates to CASSLDRGQPQHF.

The V and J genes are TRBV13 and TRBJ1-3; D gene uncertain. V lost 4 bases and J lost 3, with 13 bases in between. The germline V gene encodes CDR1 PRHDT and CDR2 FYEKMQ (reference sequence). The CDR3 consists of 15 residues. CDR3 bases: TGTGCCAGCAGCTCTGGCCTAAAGGGTGGAAACACCATATATTTT. Protein: CASSSGLKGGNTIYF.

V is TRBV9 and J is TRBJ2-5, with TRBD2 matching over 14 bases. The CDR3 length is 20 residues. The trim removed 4 bases at V and 5 bases at J, leaving 19 bases unmatched. Germline V CDR1 and CDR2: SGDLS, YYNGEE. CDR3 protein: CASSPSRGGLAGEVWETQYF. The CDR3 region has the DNA TGTGCCAGCAGCCCAAGTAGGGGGGGACTAGCGGGAGAGGTTTGGGAGACCCAGTACTTC.

The chain links TRBV5-4 to TRBJ2-1; D ambiguous. The CDR3 contains 12 residues. The V and J ends lost 2 bases and 8 bases respectively, with 8 bases between them. CDR1 is SGHNT and CDR2 is YYREEE in the germline V gene (reference sequence). CDR3 in amino acids: CASSLNRYEQFF. The CDR3 DNA reads TGTGCCAGCAGCTTAAATAGGTATGAGCAGTTCTTC.

This chain uses TRBV7-8 with TRBJ2-5; the match to TRBD2 covers 14 bases. There are 16 residues in the CDR3. Germline CDR1 reads SGHVS; CDR2 reads FQNEAQ. The V gene end was trimmed by 3 bases and the J gene end by 5 bases; junction bases not matched to a gene: 5. The CDR3 reads CASSFRTSGGLETQYF. In DNA, the CDR3 is TGTGCCAGCAGCTTTAGGACTAGCGGGGGGTTGGAGACCCAGTACTTC.

The genes are TRBV18 and TRBJ1-5, with 7 bases matching TRBD1. This CDR3 region has 17 residues. CDR1 KGHSH and CDR2 LQKENI come from the germline V gene. J lost 0 bases, V lost 5 bases, and 10 bases had no gene match. Here the CDR3 DNA reads TGTGCCAGCTCATTAAAAGGGACAGAAAATAGCAATCAGCCCCAGCATTTT. It is translated as CASSLKGTENSNQPQHF.

The chain combines TRBV6-1 with TRBJ2-1; D unresolved. Trimming shortened V by 0 bases and J by 4 bases, and 13 bases separated the two germline ends. The CDR3 contains 16 residues. Germline V lookup: CDR1 MNHNS, CDR2 SASEGT. Here the CDR3 DNA reads TGTGCCAGCAGTGAAGCGAAGGTGGTCGGGTACAATGAGCAGTTCTTC. This codes for CASSEAKVVGYNEQFF.

The V gene is TRBV4-2, the J gene TRBJ2-2; D gene unclear. The V end lost 0 bases, the J end lost 9 bases, and 11 bases lay between the germline ends. This CDR3 comprises 14 residues. Germline CDR1 reads LGHNA; CDR2 reads YNFKEQ. For the CDR3, the DNA is TGTGCCAGCAGCCAAGATCAATGGGTCCGGGAGCTGTTTTTT. It yields the protein CASSQDQWVRELFF.

The V and J genes are TRBV4-3 and TRBJ1-1, with a tentative D call TRBD1 (5 bases). V lost 3 bases to trimming and J lost 0 bases, with 14 bases between them. Per the germline V gene, CDR1 is LGHNA and CDR2 is YSLEER. The CDR3 loop spans 16 amino acids. CDR3 loop: CASSQAVGQMNTEAFF. The CDR3 DNA sequence: TGCGCCAGCAGCCAGGCTGTGGGGCAAATGAACACTGAAGCTTTCTTT.

The chain recombines TRBV18 with TRBJ2-5; D call uncertain. The V gene's germline CDR1 is KGHSH and CDR2 LQKENI. The V and J ends lost 1 base and 4 bases respectively, with 1 base between them. CDR3 length: 11 residues. The DNA for the CDR3 is TGTGCCAGCTCACCACGAGAGACCCAGTACTTC. As protein: CASSPRETQYF.

V gene TRBV6-5 combines with J gene TRBJ2-3, with D perhaps matching TRBD2 (5 bases). The CDR3 runs 15 residues. Trimming pared 0 bases from V and 4 bases from J, leaving 11 bases between. The germline gives CDR1 MNHEY, CDR2 SVGAGI. This CDR3 reads CASSYSAGKADTQYF. In DNA, the CDR3 is TGTGCCAGCAGTTACTCAGCCGGGAAGGCAGATACGCAGTATTTT.

This clone is a singleton in its sample. V usage is TRBV5-4 and J usage is TRBJ1-2, with 8 positions matching TRBD1. The germline V gene has CDR1 SGHNT and CDR2 YYREEE (reference sequence). The CDR3 is 13 amino acids. J lost 4 bases, V lost 4 bases, and 3 bases had no gene match. Written as DNA, the CDR3 is TGTGCCAGCAGCCACGACAGGGGCTATGGCTACACCTTC. Its protein product is CASSHDRGYGYTF.

The chain combines TRBV19 with TRBJ2-7, with TRBD2 identical over 13 bases. Trimming removed 2 bases from V and 4 bases from J; junction bases left unmatched: 5. Germline CDR1 reads LNHDA; CDR2 reads SQIVND (reference sequence). The CDR3 totals 16 residues. The CDR3 sequence is CASSISGTSGTYEQYF. The CDR3, as DNA: TGTGCCAGTAGTATATCGGGGACTAGCGGGACATACGAGCAGTACTTC. The complete variable domain, with remaining parts taken from reference TRBV19 and TRBJ2-7, reads DGGITQSPKYLFRKEGQNVTLSCEQNLNHDAMYWYRQDPGQGLRLIYYSQIVNDFQKGDIAEGYSVSREKKESFPLTVTSAQKNPTAFYLCASSISGTSGTYEQYFGPGTRLTVT.

The genes are TRBV19 and TRBJ2-1; maybe TRBD2 (6 bases). V was pared by 5 bases and J by 3 bases, with 11 bases between. Germline lookup yields CDR1 LNHDA and CDR2 SQIVND (reference sequence). CDR3 length equals 14 residues. CDR3 region: CASSPSVYYNEQFF. In DNA form, the CDR3 reads TGTGCCAGTAGTCCTAGCGTCTACTACAATGAGCAGTTCTTC.

The chain recombines TRBV19 with TRBJ2-1; D remains ambiguous. Trimming took off 2 bases at V and 7 bases at J, with 18 bases between the two ends. CDR1 is LNHDA and CDR2 is SQIVND in the germline V gene (reference sequence). There are 16 residues in the CDR3. CDR3 nucleotides: TGTGCCAGTAGTATACTCGCGCCGGCGGTGGGGAATGAGCAGTTCTTC. Its protein product is CASSILAPAVGNEQFF.

The V call is TRBV5-8, the J call TRBJ1-5; 7 nucleotides align to TRBD1. V was pared by 5 bases and J by 0 bases, with 8 bases of the junction left unmatched. The germline V gene has CDR1 SGHTS and CDR2 YDEGEE. The CDR3 runs 16 residues. CDR3 sequence: CASRNRDRNSNQPQHF. The DNA for the CDR3 is TGTGCCAGCAGGAACCGGGACAGAAATAGCAATCAGCCCCAGCATTTT.

J is TRBJ1-2 and V is TRBV6-5; D may be TRBD1 (5 bases). The germline V gene has CDR1 MNHEY and CDR2 SVGAGI. The CDR3 covers 15 residues. V lost 4 bases to trimming and J lost 8 bases, with 20 bases between them. This CDR3 reads CASSSPGTGGSGYTF. The DNA of the CDR3 is TGTGCCAGCAGTTCCCCCGGGACCGGGGGGAGCGGCTACACCTTC.

The chain employs TRBV7-9 and TRBJ2-3; TRBD2 matches 8 bases. This CDR3 has 15 residues. Germline values: CDR1 SEHNR, CDR2 FQNEAQ (reference sequence). Trimming removed 5 bases from V and 0 bases from J; junction bases left unmatched: 4. In DNA, the CDR3 is TGTGCCAGCAGCCCTACTAGCGGTAGCACAGATACGCAGTATTTT. Encoded protein: CASSPTSGSTDTQYF. Variable domain in full (rest from reference TRBV7-9 and TRBJ2-3): DTGVSQNPRHKITKRGQNVTFRCDPISEHNRLYWYRQTLGQGPEFLTYFQNEAQLEKSRLLSDRFSAERPKGSFSTLEIQRTEQGDSAMYLCASSPTSGSTDTQYFGPGTRLTVL.